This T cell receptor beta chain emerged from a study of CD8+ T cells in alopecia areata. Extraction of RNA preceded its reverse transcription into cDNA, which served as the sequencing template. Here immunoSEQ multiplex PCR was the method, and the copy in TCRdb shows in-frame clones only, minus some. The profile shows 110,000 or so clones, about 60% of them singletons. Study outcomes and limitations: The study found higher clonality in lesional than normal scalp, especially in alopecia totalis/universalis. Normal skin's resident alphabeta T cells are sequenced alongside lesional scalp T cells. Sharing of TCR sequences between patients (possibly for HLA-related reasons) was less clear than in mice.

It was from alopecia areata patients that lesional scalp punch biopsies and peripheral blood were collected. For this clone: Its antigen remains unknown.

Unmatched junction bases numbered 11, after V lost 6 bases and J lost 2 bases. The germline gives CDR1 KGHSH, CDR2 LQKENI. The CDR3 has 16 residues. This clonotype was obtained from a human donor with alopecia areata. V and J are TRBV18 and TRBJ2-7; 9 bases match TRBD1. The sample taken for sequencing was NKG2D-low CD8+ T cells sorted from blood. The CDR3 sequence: CASSNFTGTGTYEQYF. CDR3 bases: TGTGCCAGCTCTAACTTCACTGGGACAGGGACCTACGAGCAGTACTTC.